This T cell receptor beta chain was identified in a study of CD8+ T cells in alopecia areata. Overall study findings and caveats: Higher clonality and more expanded CD8+ clones appeared in lesional than normal scalp.

Germline V gene lookup returns CDR1 LGHNA and CDR2 YSLEER. V was clipped by 0 bases and J by 3 bases, with 9 bases between them. This CDR3 has 16 amino acids. Extracted RNA was reverse transcribed, and the resulting cDNA served as sequencing template. TCRdb's table, derived via immunoSEQ multiplex PCR, lists solely in-frame clones and lacks some. The sample lists around 190,000 clones, more than 50% occurring once. Treatment reported: oral pan-JAK inhibitor, 5-10 mg twice daily. Lesional scalp punch biopsies and peripheral blood came from alopecia areata patients. On this clone itself: Its specificity is unknown.

The chain carries TRBV4-3 and TRBJ1-6; perhaps TRBD1 as D (6 bases). Sample: CD4+ T cells sorted from blood, taken at week 24, from a patient treated with tofacitinib. The receptor was derived from a human donor with alopecia areata. DNA for the CDR3: TGCGCCAGCAGCCAAGATGCACAGGGCTATAATTCACCCCTCCACTTT. This sequence encodes CASSQDAQGYNSPLHF.